Each of the 14 T cell receptor beta chains below was sequenced from the same sample in a study of OX40 agonist ivuxolimab in advanced cancers. The table came from immunoSEQ multiplex PCR; TCRdb's copy has only in-frame clones and leaves some out. The sample lists around 48,000 clones, about 85% occurring once. Sample: CD4+ or CD8+ T cells sorted from blood, taken in a trial of the OX40 agonist ivuxolimab. Receptors originate from an adult with an advanced solid tumor such as melanoma, head and neck, liver or kidney cancer.

This chain joins TRBV6-5 and TRBJ2-3; 9 bases map to TRBD2. This CDR3 is built from 13 residues. Germline V gene data show CDR1 as MNHEY and CDR2 as SVGAGI. V shed 10 bases, J shed 4 bases, and the junction held 6 bases outside the gene matches. This CDR3 is CAIRAGGADTQYF. CDR3 nucleotide sequence: TGTGCCATCCGAGCGGGAGGTGCAGATACGCAGTATTTT.

CDR3 residues: CASSSQGVIYTEAFF. The CDR3 DNA sequence: TGTGCCAGCAGCTCCCAGGGCGTGATTTACACTGAAGCTTTCTTT. The rearrangement joins TRBV7-2 to TRBJ1-1; tentative D call: TRBD1 (5 bases). V was trimmed by 4 bases and J by 3 bases, leaving 15 bases between them. The CDR3 contains 15 residues. Germline assignment: CDR1 SGHTA and CDR2 FQGNSA.

The chain combines TRBV5-5 with TRBJ2-1; TRBD1 or TRBD2 may be the D gene (5 bases each). Trimming pared 0 bases from V and 1 base from J, leaving 8 bases between. This CDR3 comprises 15 residues. From germline, CDR1 is SGHKS and CDR2 YYEKEE (reference sequence). This CDR3 reads CASSLGGESYNEQFF. The CDR3 DNA is TGTGCCAGCAGCTTGGGAGGGGAGTCCTACAATGAGCAGTTCTTC.

The chain links TRBV25-1 to TRBJ1-3; D is undetermined. Germline V gives CDR1 MGHDK, CDR2 SYGVNS. The CDR3 consists of 12 residues. The V end lost 6 bases, the J end lost 0 bases, and 3 bases lay between the germline ends. CDR3 DNA sequence: TGTGCCAGCAGAAGCTCTGGAAACACCATATATTTT. This codes for CASRSSGNTIYF.

This sequence joins TRBV4-1 and TRBJ2-3; D call uncertain. V shed 1 base and J shed 1 base, with 21 bases lying between them. CDR1 and CDR2 (germline): MGHRA, YSYEKL. CDR3 length equals 19 residues. Here the CDR3 reads CASSQGPAMGTRRTDTQYF. CDR3 in DNA: TGCGCCAGCAGCCAAGGGCCCGCAATGGGCACCCGTCGCACAGATACGCAGTATTTT.

The gene calls are TRBV5-4 and TRBJ2-2; 7 nucleotides match TRBD2. CDR3 length equals 14 residues. Germline V lookup: CDR1 SGHNT, CDR2 YYREEE (reference sequence). V was pared by 6 bases and J by 5 bases, with 7 bases of the junction left unmatched. DNA of the CDR3: TGTGCCAGCACCCGGGACTACCAAACCGGGGAGCTGTTTTTT. Amino acid sequence: CASTRDYQTGELFF.

The rearrangement uses TRBV2 and TRBJ2-3; 10 bases align to TRBD2. The V segment lost 2 bases and the J segment 11 bases; nucleotides outside the gene matches: 10. The CDR3 contains 15 residues. Looked up from germline, CDR1 is SNHLY and CDR2 is FYNNEI. The CDR3 here is CASSEQSGRAGGQYF. For the CDR3, the DNA is TGTGCCAGCAGTGAACAGAGCGGGAGGGCCGGGGGGCAGTATTTT. Variable domain in full (rest from reference TRBV2 and TRBJ2-3): EPEVTQTPSHQVTQMGQEVILRCVPISNHLYFYWYRQILGQKVEFLVSFYNNEISEKSEIFDDQFSVERPDGSNFTLKIRSTKLEDSAMYFCASSEQSGRAGGQYFGPGTRLTVL.

V gene TRBV6-7 combines with J gene TRBJ2-3, with D unclear. TRBV6-7 is recorded as an ORF, its role being uncertain. The CDR3 has 18 residues. Between the trimmed V and J ends, which lost 2 bases and 1 base, there was a span of 19 bases. The CDR3 region is CASSYPCLGTGCTDTQYF. In nucleotides, the CDR3 is TGTGCCAGCAGTTACCCCTGTTTGGGTACTGGGTGCACAGATACGCAGTATTTT.

The table lists this clone with a count of one. The rearrangement links TRBV27 to TRBJ1-4; maybe TRBD1 (5 bases). The CDR3 spans 14 residues. The germline V gene encodes CDR1 MNHEY and CDR2 SMNVEV (reference sequence). V was pared by 7 bases and J by 5 bases, with 14 bases between. CDR3 sequence reads: CASTRRGPNEKLFF. For the CDR3, the DNA is TGTGCCAGCACCCGACGGGGACCCAATGAAAAACTGTTTTTT.

The chain combines TRBV10-3 with TRBJ1-1, with 8 bases aligning to TRBD1. Trimming removed 10 bases from V and 0 bases from J; junction bases left unmatched: 10. CDR1 is ENHRY, CDR2 SYGVKD, per germline. The CDR3 sequence is 15 residues long. CDR3 region: CASMKTGQVNTEAFF. The DNA of the CDR3 is TGTGCCAGCATGAAAACGGGACAGGTGAACACTGAAGCTTTCTTT.

Of note for this clone: Germline is not matched at one junction end, which may reflect a read error. The chain couples TRBV5-3 to TRBJ2-7, with TRBD2 as a possible D gene (5 bases). TRBV5-3 counts as an open reading frame of uncertain function. The CDR3 loop spans 14 amino acids. As DNA, the CDR3 is TGTGCCAGCAGCTTGGAGGCATCCCGAGGGGAGCAGTACTTC. It specifies CASSLEASRGEQYF.

The chain recombines TRBV27 with TRBJ1-1; 7 bases are a match to TRBD1. J was trimmed by 4 bases and V by 3 bases; bases with no gene match: 5. This CDR3 comprises 14 residues. Per germline, CDR1 MNHEY and CDR2 SMNVEV (reference sequence). The CDR3 DNA reads as TGTGCCAGCAGTTTGACAGGGTTTTCCACTGAAGCTTTCTTT. It encodes CASSLTGFSTEAFF.

The rearrangement uses TRBV28 and TRBJ1-1, with 9 bases lining up with TRBD1. Germline CDR1 is MDHEN and CDR2 is SYDVKM. V lost 5 bases, J lost 0 bases, and 10 bases stayed unmatched. This CDR3 has 17 amino acids. The CDR3 nucleotides are TGTGCCAGCAGTACCCCGGGACAGGGTGGAATGAACACTGAAGCTTTCTTT. It specifies CASSTPGQGGMNTEAFF. Variable domain in full (rest from reference TRBV28 and TRBJ1-1): DVKVTQSSRYLVKRTGEKVFLECVQDMDHENMFWYRQDPGLGLRLIYFSYDVKMKEKGDIPEGYSVSREKKERFSLILESASTNQTSMYLCASSTPGQGGMNTEAFFGQGTRLTVV.

The V call is TRBV7-9, the J call TRBJ2-1; D may match TRBD1 or TRBD2 (7 bases each). The CDR3 covers 19 residues. Trimming stripped 2 bases from V and 7 bases from J, with 27 bases between. From germline, CDR1 is SEHNR and CDR2 FQNEAQ (reference sequence). The CDR3 DNA follows: TGTGCCAGCAGCTTACGGGGAGGGGGCGGCTCTCGGGCTACAAATGAGCAGTTCTTC. It encodes CASSLRGGGGSRATNEQFF.